The clone carrying this TCR beta chain was picked up a small number of times. What it binds is not known. The sample is drawn from a study of T-cell memory formation after mild COVID-19. At the level of the study: TCR clustering was largely donor specific. Notes on the study in general: Of the contracting clones, CD4+ ones lay mainly in CM and EM, and CD8+ ones in EMRA.

V was clipped by 7 bases and J by 6 bases, with 5 bases between them. The CDR3 contains 10 residues. Germline V gene data show CDR1 as SNHLY and CDR2 as FYNNEI. With constant-segment primers, 5'RACE yielded cDNA libraries of TCR alpha and TCR beta that carried sample barcodes and UMIs. TCRdb recomputed calls from the 5' RACE reads with MiXCR, one row per CDR3 protein. The table shows about 320,000 distinct CDR3 sequences, with around 15% occurring only once. The V gene is TRBV2, the J gene TRBJ2-3; D gene unclear. The clonotype was recovered from a man aged 18 to 29 who had mild COVID-19 (a few samples of this study predate the infection). Cell type and time point are not known. The specimen was PBMCs or a T cell subset sorted from them (not recorded which). The CDR3: CASTDDTQYF. CDR3 DNA: TGTGCCAGCACGGATGATACGCAGTATTTT.